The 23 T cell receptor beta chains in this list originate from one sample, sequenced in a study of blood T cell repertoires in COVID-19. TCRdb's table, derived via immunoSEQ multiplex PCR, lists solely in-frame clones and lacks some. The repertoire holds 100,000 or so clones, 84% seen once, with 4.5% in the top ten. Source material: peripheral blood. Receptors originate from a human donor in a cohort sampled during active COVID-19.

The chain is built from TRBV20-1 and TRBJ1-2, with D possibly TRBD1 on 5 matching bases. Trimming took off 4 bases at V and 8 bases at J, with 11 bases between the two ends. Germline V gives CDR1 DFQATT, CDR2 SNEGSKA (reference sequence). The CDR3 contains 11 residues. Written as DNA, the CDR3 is TGCAGTGCTAAAGAGCAGGGAGGCTACACCTTC. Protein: CSAKEQGGYTF.

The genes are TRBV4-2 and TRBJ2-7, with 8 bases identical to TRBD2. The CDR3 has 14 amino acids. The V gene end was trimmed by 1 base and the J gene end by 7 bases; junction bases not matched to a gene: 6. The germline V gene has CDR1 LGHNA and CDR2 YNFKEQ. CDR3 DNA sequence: TGTGCCAGCAGCCAAGCACCAGCGGGGGAGGAGCAGTACTTC. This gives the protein CASSQAPAGEEQYF.

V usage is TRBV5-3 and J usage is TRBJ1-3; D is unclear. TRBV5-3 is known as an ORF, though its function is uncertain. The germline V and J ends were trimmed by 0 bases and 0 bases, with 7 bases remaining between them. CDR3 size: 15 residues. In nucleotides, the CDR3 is TGTGCCAGAAGCTTGGTGGCAGACTCTGGAAACACCATATATTTT. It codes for CARSLVADSGNTIYF.

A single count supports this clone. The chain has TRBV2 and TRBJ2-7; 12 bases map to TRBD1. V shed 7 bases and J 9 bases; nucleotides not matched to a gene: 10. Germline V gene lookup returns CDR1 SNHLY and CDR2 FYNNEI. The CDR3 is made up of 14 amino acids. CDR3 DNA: TGTGCCAGCATAAGGGACAGGGGGCGGGCAGGGCAGTACTTC. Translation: CASIRDRGRAGQYF.

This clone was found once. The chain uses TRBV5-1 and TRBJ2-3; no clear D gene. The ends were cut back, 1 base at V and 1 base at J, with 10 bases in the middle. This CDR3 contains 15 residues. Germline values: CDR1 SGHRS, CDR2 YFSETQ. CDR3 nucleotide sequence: TGCGCCAGCAGCTTGCAACCAACGGGCACAGATACGCAGTATTTT. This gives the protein CASSLQPTGTDTQYF.

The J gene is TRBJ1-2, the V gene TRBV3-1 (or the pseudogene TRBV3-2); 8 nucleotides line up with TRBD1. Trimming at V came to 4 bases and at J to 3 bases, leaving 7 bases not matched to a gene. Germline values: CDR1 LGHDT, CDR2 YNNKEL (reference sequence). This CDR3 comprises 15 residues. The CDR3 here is CASSPGDRNYYGYTF. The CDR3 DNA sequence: TGTGCCAGCAGCCCAGGGGACAGGAATTACTATGGCTACACCTTC.

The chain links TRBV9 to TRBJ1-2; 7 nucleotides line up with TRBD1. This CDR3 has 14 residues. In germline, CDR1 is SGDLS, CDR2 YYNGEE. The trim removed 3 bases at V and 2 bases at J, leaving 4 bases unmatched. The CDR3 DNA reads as TGTGCCAGCAGCGCGACAGGGAACAACTATGGCTACACCTTC. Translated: CASSATGNNYGYTF.

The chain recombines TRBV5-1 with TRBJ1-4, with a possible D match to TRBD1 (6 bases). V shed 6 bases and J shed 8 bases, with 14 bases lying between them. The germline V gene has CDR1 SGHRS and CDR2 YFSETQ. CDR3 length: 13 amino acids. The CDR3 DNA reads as TGCGCCAGCAAGGACAGTCCAGGGGAAAAACTGTTTTTT. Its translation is CASKDSPGEKLFF.

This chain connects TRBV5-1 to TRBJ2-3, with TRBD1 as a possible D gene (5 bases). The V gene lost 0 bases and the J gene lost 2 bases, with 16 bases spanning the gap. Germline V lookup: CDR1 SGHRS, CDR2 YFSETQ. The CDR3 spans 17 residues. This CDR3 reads CASSLATGQRTTDTQYF. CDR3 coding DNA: TGCGCCAGCAGCTTGGCGACCGGACAACGAACCACAGATACGCAGTATTTT.

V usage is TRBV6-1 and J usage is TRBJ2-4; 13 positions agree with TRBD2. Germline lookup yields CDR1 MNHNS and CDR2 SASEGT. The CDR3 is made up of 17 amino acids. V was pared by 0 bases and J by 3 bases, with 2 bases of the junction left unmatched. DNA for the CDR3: TGTGCCAGCAGTGAAGCGTGGACTAGCGGGGGCAAAAACATTCAGTACTTC. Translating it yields CASSEAWTSGGKNIQYF.

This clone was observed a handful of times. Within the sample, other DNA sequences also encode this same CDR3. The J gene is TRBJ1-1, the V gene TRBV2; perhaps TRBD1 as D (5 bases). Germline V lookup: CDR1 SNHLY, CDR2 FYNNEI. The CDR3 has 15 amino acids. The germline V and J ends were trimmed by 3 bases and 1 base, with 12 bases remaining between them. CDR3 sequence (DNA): TGTGCCAGCAGTGACGGGGGTCGCAGGAACACTGAAGCTTTCTTT. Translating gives CASSDGGRRNTEAFF.

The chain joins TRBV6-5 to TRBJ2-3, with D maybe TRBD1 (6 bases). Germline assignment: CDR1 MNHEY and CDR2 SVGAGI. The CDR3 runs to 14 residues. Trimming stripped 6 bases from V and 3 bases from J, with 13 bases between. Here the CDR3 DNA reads TGTGCCAGCAGGCTACAGGGAAGGACAGATACGCAGTATTTT. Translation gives CASRLQGRTDTQYF.

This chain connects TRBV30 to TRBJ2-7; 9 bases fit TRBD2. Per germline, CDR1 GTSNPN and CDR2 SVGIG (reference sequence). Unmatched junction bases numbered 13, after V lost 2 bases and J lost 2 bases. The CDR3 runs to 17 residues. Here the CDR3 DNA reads TGTGCCTGGAGTCCGACGTTCCTAGCGGGGACCACCTACGAGCAGTACTTC. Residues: CAWSPTFLAGTTYEQYF. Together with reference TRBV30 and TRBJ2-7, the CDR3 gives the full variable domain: SQTIHQWPATLVQPVGSPLSLECTVEGTSNPNLYWYRQAAGRGLQLLFYSVGIGQISSEVPQNLSASRPQDRQFILSSKKLLLSDSGFYLCAWSPTFLAGTTYEQYFGPGTRLTVT.

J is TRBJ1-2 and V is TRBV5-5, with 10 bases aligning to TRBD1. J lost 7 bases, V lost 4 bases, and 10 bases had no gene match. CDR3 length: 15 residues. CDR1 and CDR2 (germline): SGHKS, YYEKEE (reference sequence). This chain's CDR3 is CASSVTTGGDGGYTF. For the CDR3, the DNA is TGTGCCAGCAGCGTCACGACAGGGGGCGATGGTGGCTACACCTTC.

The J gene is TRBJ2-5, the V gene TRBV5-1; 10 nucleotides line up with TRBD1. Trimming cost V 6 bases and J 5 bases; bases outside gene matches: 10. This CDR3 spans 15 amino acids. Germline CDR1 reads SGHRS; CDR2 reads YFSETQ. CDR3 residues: CASTETGGYQETQYF. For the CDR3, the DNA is TGCGCCAGCACCGAGACAGGGGGCTATCAGGAGACCCAGTACTTC.

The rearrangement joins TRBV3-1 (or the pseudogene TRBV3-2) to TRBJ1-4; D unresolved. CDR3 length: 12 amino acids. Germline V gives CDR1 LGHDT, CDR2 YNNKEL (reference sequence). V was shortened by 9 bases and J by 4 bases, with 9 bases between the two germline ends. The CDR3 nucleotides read TGTGCCAGGACGGGGAATAATGAAAAACTGTTTTTT. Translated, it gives CARTGNNEKLFF.

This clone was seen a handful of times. In nucleotides, the CDR3 is TGTGCCAGCAGCCTTCCCGGGACTAGCGGAAACACCGGGGAGCTGTTTTTT. Residues: CASSLPGTSGNTGELFF. V usage is TRBV4-2 and J usage is TRBJ2-2, with 11 bases fitting TRBD2. The germline V gene has CDR1 LGHNA and CDR2 YNFKEQ. J was trimmed by 2 bases and V by 4 bases; bases with no gene match: 6. The CDR3 contains 17 residues.

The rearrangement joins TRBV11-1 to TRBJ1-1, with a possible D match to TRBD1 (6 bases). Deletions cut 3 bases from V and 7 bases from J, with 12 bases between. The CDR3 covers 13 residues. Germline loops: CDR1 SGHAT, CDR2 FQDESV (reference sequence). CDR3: CASSFRTDFEAFF. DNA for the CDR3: TGTGCCAGCAGCTTTCGGACAGACTTTGAAGCTTTCTTT.

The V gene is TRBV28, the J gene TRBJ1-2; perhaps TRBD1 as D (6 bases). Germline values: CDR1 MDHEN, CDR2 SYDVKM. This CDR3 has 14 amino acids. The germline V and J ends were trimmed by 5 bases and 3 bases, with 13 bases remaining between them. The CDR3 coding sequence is TGTGCCAGCAGTCTCGCTTGGACAGACTATGGCTACACCTTC. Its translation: CASSLAWTDYGYTF.

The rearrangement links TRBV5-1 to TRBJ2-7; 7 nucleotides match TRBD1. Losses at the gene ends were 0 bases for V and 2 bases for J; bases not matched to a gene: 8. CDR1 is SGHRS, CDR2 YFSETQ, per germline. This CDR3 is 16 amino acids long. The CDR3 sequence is CASSLVPGQQTYEQYF. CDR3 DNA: TGCGCCAGCAGCTTGGTTCCGGGACAGCAAACCTACGAGCAGTACTTC.

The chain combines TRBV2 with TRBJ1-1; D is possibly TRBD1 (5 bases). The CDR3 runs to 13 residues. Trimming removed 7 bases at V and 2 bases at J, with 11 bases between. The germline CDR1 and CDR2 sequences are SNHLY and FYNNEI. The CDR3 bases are TGTGCCAGCACCTGGGACTTTAACACTGAAGCTTTCTTT. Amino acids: CASTWDFNTEAFF.

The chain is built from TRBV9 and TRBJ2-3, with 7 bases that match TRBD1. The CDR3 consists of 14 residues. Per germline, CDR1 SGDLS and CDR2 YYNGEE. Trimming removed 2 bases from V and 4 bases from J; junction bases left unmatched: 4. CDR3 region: CASSVQGVPDTQYF. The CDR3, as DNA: TGTGCCAGCAGCGTTCAGGGGGTCCCAGATACGCAGTATTTT. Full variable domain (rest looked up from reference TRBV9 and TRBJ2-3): DSGVTQTPKHLITATGQRVTLRCSPRSGDLSVYWYQQSLDQGLQFLIQYYNGEERAKGNILERFSAQQFPDLHSELNLSSLELGDSALYFCASSVQGVPDTQYFGPGTRLTVL.

CDR3 residues: CASSEAPRGERRQFF. As DNA, the CDR3 is TGTGCCAGCAGTGAAGCCCCCCGGGGAGAACGTCGGCAGTTCTTC. The chain employs TRBV2 and TRBJ2-1; weak D call: TRBD2 (5 bases). Germline assignment: CDR1 SNHLY and CDR2 FYNNEI. V was shortened by 0 bases and J by 12 bases, with 18 bases between the two germline ends. The length of the CDR3 is 15 residues.